This entry features one TCR beta chain sequence. The antigen is unknown. Germline CDR1 reads SGHRS; CDR2 reads YFSETQ. Unmatched junction bases numbered 6, after V lost 5 bases and J lost 7 bases. CDR3 size: 13 residues. This sample is drawn from a study of beta chain features in type 1 diabetes. Study as a whole: The study examined about 110,000,000 sorted cells across all samples. Findings and limits, study-wide: All four CD4+ subsets of Type 1 diabetes patients contained TCRB CDR3s that were moderately but significantly shorter.

Sequencing targeted expressed TCRB transcripts, as all isolated RNA had been reverse transcribed. Measured with immunoSEQ multiplex PCR; TCRdb has only the in-frame clones, and not every one. The sample lists more than 350,000 clones; more than 9.5% were seen once. Sorting based on CD45RO/CCR7/CD25/CD127/CD95/CD27 separated CD4+ naive, central memory, regulatory and stem cell-like memory cells. Populations isolated by sorting all had purity greater than 98%. V usage is TRBV5-1 and J usage is TRBJ2-5; TRBD1 matches 9 bases. The receptor was isolated from a woman aged 18-30 years in good health. The sequenced sample consisted of naive CD4+ T cells from blood. The CDR3, as DNA: TGCGCCAGCAGACCCGGGACAGGGCCGACCCAGTACTTC. Its translation: CASRPGTGPTQYF.